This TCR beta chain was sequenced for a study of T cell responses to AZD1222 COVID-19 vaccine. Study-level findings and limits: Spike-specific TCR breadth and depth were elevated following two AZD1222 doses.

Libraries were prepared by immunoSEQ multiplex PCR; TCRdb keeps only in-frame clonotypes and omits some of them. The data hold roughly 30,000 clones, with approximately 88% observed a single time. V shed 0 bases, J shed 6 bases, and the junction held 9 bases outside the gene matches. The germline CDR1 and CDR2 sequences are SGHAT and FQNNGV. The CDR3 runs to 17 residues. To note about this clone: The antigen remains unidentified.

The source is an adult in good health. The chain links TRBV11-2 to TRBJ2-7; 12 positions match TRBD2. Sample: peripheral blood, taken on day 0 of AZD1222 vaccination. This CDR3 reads CASSLEILASGRAEQYF. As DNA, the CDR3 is TGTGCCAGCAGCTTAGAAATACTGGCTAGCGGGAGGGCCGAGCAGTACTTC.